These T cell receptor beta chains were read from a single sample in a study of cytomegalovirus exposure and HLA in healthy donors. The method was immunoSEQ multiplex PCR; TCRdb's version includes in-frame clones alone and lacks a portion of them. The sample carries about 130,000 clones, 60% to 80% recorded once. The sequenced sample was PBMCs. These receptors were taken from a man in his fifties in good health and CMV-seronegative. CDR3s leave out the opening cysteine and the closing phenylalanine or tryptophan. Clone size is shown for a subset of rows, as once, few, many or a class of expanded clone.

size	V	J	CDR3
.	TRBV10-3	TRBJ2-1	AIRGTGGTSYNEQF
.	TRBV5-6	TRBJ2-3	ASSTEADTQY
.	TRBV11-2	TRBJ2-3	ASSLGTGLAVTDTQY
.	TRBV4-3	TRBJ2-7	ASSQLPTGLYEQY
.	TRBV5-1	TRBJ2-1	ASSIRLGGNEQF
.	TRBV11-2	TRBJ1-5	ASSSGNQPQH
.	TRBV4-1	TRBJ1-4	ASSPTTVTEKLF
once	TRBV28	TRBJ2-1	ASSFWSGGLNNEQF
.	TRBV7-9	TRBJ1-1	ASSFQGLNTEAF
.	TRBV6-5	TRBJ2-2	ASSYSKGLAPGELF
.	TRBV10-3	TRBJ2-3	AIRGAVAGPDTQY
.	TRBV5-6	TRBJ1-5	ASSLLGGAGGNQPQH
.	TRBV5-1	TRBJ2-1	ASSPGHRSYNEQF
.	TRBV5-1	TRBJ2-7	ASSLASGTSAYEQY
.	TRBV12-5	TRBJ1-4	ASAVGGRLF
.	TRBV6-1	TRBJ1-2	ASSEDGGEWDYGYT
.	TRBV9	TRBJ2-3	ASSPGADTQY
.	TRBV5-4	TRBJ2-7	ASSLGAGEGLYEQY
once	TRBV19	TRBJ1-5	ASSMGDRLNQPQH
.	TRBV28	TRBJ2-5	ASSPPLAGVSETQY
.	TRBV4-3	TRBJ2-5	ASSQDWGGRWETQY
.	TRBV27	TRBJ1-1	ASSRTANTEAF
.	TRBV11-3	TRBJ2-3	ASSLSGRDTDTQY
.	TRBV10-1	TRBJ2-1	ASSRSGGYNEQF
.	TRBV10-2	TRBJ1-3	ASRGTLSSGNTIY
.	TRBV9	TRBJ2-7	ASSVGGEGSYEQY
once	TRBV27	TRBJ2-7	ASSFLSGLRYEQY
.	TRBV29-1	TRBJ2-1	SVEGGSGSYNEQF
.	TRBV28	TRBJ2-3	ASSLGQGRTDTQY
.	TRBV30	TRBJ2-3	AWRSAGNTDTQY
.	TRBV27	TRBJ2-1	ASSFVLSGTSYNEQF
few	TRBV28	TRBJ2-1	ASSLPGGNEQF
.	TRBV7-9	TRBJ2-7	SSSFHSYEQY
.	TRBV18	TRBJ2-7	ASSPDSYEQY
few	TRBV6-1	TRBJ2-7	ASSGDRVYEQY
.	TRBV7-8	TRBJ2-7	ASSLGDRGSYEQY
.	TRBV6-1	TRBJ2-6	ASSEDFRGSGANVLT
.	TRBV9	TRBJ1-3	ASSPNGRGGGNTIY
.	TRBV20-1	TRBJ2-1	SARGVAEQF
.	TRBV5-1	TRBJ2-2	ASSQGTAGNTGELF
.	TRBV19	TRBJ2-5	ASSSPGNRETQY
.	TRBV7-2	TRBJ2-5	ASSLLPGHPMQTQY
.	TRBV7-8	TRBJ1-2	ASSETDRGRGGYT
.	TRBV7-3	TRBJ2-3	ASSSTGTDTQY
few	TRBV5-1	TRBJ2-1	ASSPLTGGPNNEQF
.	TRBV29-1	TRBJ2-5	SVDRYRGQETQY
few	TRBV7-9	TRBJ1-1	ASSPWTGGLNTEAF
once	TRBV5-1	TRBJ2-1	ASSQNGIYNEQF
.	TRBV13	TRBJ2-4	ASSLSGIRKNIQY
.	TRBV27	TRBJ1-2	ASSQGQSWGGYT
.	TRBV7-6	TRBJ2-5	ASSSGTSGNSQY
once	TRBV19	TRBJ2-7	ASSFSGSPTGEQY